This T cell receptor (beta chain) is drawn from a study of T cell changes during pregnancy in multiple sclerosis. Assay: immunoSEQ multiplex PCR; the TCRdb copy retains only in-frame clones and omits some. This sample has tens of thousands of clones; about 92% occur once, and the top ten carry about 1.5%. The sample holds a few counts of this clone. V trimming: 8 bases; J trimming: 10 bases; junction bases outside the gene matches: 7. The germline gives CDR1 LGHNA, CDR2 YNFKEQ. CDR3 length: 11 amino acids. The source was peripheral blood, collected before pregnancy. The chain has TRBV4-2 and TRBJ1-1, with 7 bases identical to TRBD1. This sequence was found in a female donor with multiple sclerosis, enrolled in a pregnancy study. CDR3 in amino acids: CASQGTVGAFF. In DNA, the CDR3 is TGTGCCAGCCAAGGGACAGTTGGAGCTTTCTTT.